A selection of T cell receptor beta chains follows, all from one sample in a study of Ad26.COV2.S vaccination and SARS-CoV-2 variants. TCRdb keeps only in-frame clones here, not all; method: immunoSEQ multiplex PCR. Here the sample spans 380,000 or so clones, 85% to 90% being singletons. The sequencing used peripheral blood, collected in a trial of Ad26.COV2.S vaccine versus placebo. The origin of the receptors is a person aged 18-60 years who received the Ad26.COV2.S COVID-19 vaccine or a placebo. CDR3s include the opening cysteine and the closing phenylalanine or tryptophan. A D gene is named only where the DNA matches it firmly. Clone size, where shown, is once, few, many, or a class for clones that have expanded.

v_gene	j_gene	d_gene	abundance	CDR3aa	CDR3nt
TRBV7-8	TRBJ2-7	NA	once	CASSLAVGAGYEQYF	TGTGCCAGCAGCTTAGCCGTGGGGGCGGGCTACGAGCAGTACTTC
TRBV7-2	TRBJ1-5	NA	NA	CASSLKVSGNQPQHF	TGTGCCAGCAGCTTAAAGGTCTCGGGCAATCAGCCCCAGCATTTT
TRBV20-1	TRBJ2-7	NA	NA	CSAPDGYEQYF	TGCAGTGCCCCAGACGGGTACGAGCAGTACTTC
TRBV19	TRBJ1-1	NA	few	CASSIDRVENTEAFF	TGTGCCAGTAGTATAGACAGGGTCGAGAACACTGAAGCTTTCTTT
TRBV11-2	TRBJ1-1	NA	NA	CASSPGRRGTEAFF	TGTGCCAGCAGCCCGGGGAGGAGAGGCACTGAAGCTTTCTTT
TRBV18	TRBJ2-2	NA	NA	CASSPRNLVGDTGELFF	TGTGCCAGCTCACCACGGAATCTCGTCGGGGACACCGGGGAGCTGTTTTTT
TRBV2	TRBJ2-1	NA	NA	CASKPGQYNEQFF	TGTGCCAGCAAACCCGGACAGTACAATGAGCAGTTCTTC
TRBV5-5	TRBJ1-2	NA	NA	CASSHQRQIPTYGYTF	TGTGCCAGCAGCCATCAAAGGCAGATCCCAACCTATGGCTACACCTTC
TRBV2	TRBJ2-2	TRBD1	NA	CASSEGQGGTGELFF	TGTGCCAGCAGTGAAGGACAGGGGGGAACCGGGGAGCTGTTTTTT
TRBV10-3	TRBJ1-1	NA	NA	CAISESGAGNTEAFF	TGTGCCATCAGTGAGTCGGGAGCCGGGAACACTGAAGCTTTCTTT
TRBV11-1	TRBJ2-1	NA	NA	CASSLNSLGHEQFF	TGTGCCAGCAGCTTAAACAGCCTGGGACATGAGCAGTTCTTC
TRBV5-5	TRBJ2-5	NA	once	CASWGFEGTQYF	TGTGCCAGCTGGGGATTCGAGGGGACCCAGTACTTC
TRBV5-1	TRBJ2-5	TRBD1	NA	CASSFLGQQETQYF	TGCGCCAGCAGCTTCCTGGGACAGCAAGAGACCCAGTACTTC